Sequencing of this T cell receptor beta chain was carried out in a study of cytomegalovirus exposure and HLA in healthy donors (dated by TCRdb to the late 2010s). Describing the broader study: An earlier analysis of approximately 640 of the donors reported about 250 Gb of sequence data and more than 90 million unique TCR beta sequences from some 180 million T cells. Around 300 gigabases of sequencing data and approximately 85 million unique TCR sequences were included in an early release covering roughly 600 HLA-typed donors. Of the roughly 400 genotyped donors, roughly 76% were placed in the genetic ancestry cluster associated with self-reported Caucasian donors. The study aimed to test whether cataloging public T cell receptors could reveal signatures of past pathogen exposure. The study profiled the T cell repertoires of fewer than 850 subjects by immunosequencing and related them to cytomegalovirus serostatus. A separate validation cohort of about 110 different subjects was used in addition to the 666-subject first cohort. To predict cytomegalovirus infection status, the study brought together high-throughput TCR immunosequencing, statistical association of individual TCRs with disease status, and machine learning. To study patterns of TCR occurrence, a later analysis re-analyzed previously published TCR beta repertoires from 600 to 750 donors and added high-resolution HLA genotyping. In the later analysis, no new phenotypic data were used to find candidate immune exposures; instead, reliance was placed on TCR beta sequences and their occurrence across donors. In an earlier analysis of 500 to 650 of the donors, high-throughput TCR beta sequencing was used to judge whether each TCR beta V gene segment behaved as functional or pseudogenic. Alongside the repertoire data, information on donor age, sex, ethnicity and CMV serostatus was compiled. Genome-wide SNP genotypes for about 65% of the 666 donors were used in a later genetic analysis, which treated that subset as a discovery cohort. Every discovery cohort repertoire had been produced on one sequencing platform. Both class I and class II loci were covered by HLA typing, at four-digit resolution. Typing coverage differed by locus: A, B, C, DRB1 and DQB1 were typed in about 620-640 donors, DQA1 in 522, DPA1 in 606, and DPB1 in roughly 470. Five DR-DQ haplotypes were treated as single units for association and clustering because of strong linkage in the cohort. Across approximately 400 genotyped donors of the cohort, an average of about 200,000 unique TCR beta nucleotide sequences per donor were sequenced, and roughly 17% of those sequences were non-productive. Study-wide findings and limitations: The cohort was sequenced for TCR beta chains only, and without alpha or paired-chain data the features that could be detected were limited. According to a later analysis, most CMV-associated TCR beta chains appeared to be HLA-restricted, and the HLA associations seemed to be driven largely by CMV exposure. Some IMGT-functional V segments, including TRBV6-2 and TRBV6-3, could not be distinguished by the 87-base-pair reads and were therefore excluded. An earlier analysis of several hundred of the donors showed that most TCR beta V segments appeared in productive rearrangements either about 87% or about 30% of the time, which broadly matched IMGT annotations. An association between a missense DCLRE1C variant and V-gene and J-gene trimming of TCR beta chains was found in a later genetic analysis and replicated in an independent cohort. Because counts were too low, roughly 17 rarely observed V segments, including chromosome 9 orphons, were left out of the earlier analysis of some 600 of the donors. HLA typing was unavailable for some donors at each locus, so association tests used only the typed subset. The study listed 164 TCR beta chains as associated with cytomegalovirus. The classifier was reported to diagnose cytomegalovirus status with high specificity and sensitivity in both the original cohort and the validation cohort. CMV serostatus was the only immune exposure information available for the cohort. Correlated functional status among segregating V segments might be attributable to linkage disequilibrium, but an unknown experimental factor could not be ruled out. In a later analysis, several top co-occurrence clusters were reported to appear linked to parvovirus B19, influenza, CMV and Epstein-Barr virus. It was suggested by the authors that the approach could potentially be generalized to other disease states and immunological phenotypes. A later genetic analysis reported fewer N-insertions in productive TCRs among donors in an Asian-associated ancestry cluster than the roughly 640-donor mean. A further reported finding was that TCR beta sequences accurately predicted the HLA-A and HLA-B alleles for most subjects in the first cohort. In vitro tests confirmed that a few of the cytomegalovirus-associated TCR beta chains recognize cytomegalovirus antigens. In a later analysis, TCR association rates were found to vary across HLA loci, with the most associated TCRs seen for DRB1 alleles and the fewest for HLA-C alleles. Assigning TCR associations to individual alleles was difficult when HLA alleles, especially DR and DQ, strongly co-occurred. At a false discovery rate of 0.05, a later analysis linked 15,000 to 20,000 TCR beta sequences to specific HLA alleles. A cluster of highly shared sequence variants was judged likely to represent a technical artifact of the sequencing pipeline. While some public TCRs were present in many individuals, most TCR sequences turned up only very rarely across donors. Sequencing depth was assumed to be roughly uniform across donors in the presence/absence analyses, though that assumption may not hold. Compared with equally common non-associated chains, HLA-associated TCR beta chains in a later analysis were more clonally expanded and had lower generation probabilities.

As concerns this clone: No cognate antigen has been identified for it. No qualities accompany the bases; no much larger clone lies one base away.

The cohort consisted of 650 to 700 healthy bone marrow donors. Cohort members were all nominally healthy when sampled, although unrecorded immune exposures were likely present. Of the 690 or so cohort members, 250 to 300 had positive CMV serostatus and 350 to 400 had negative CMV serostatus, and CMV serostatus was not recorded for the donor. Every donor gave a peripheral blood sample, and the peripheral blood mononuclear cells from that sample were used for TCR beta sequencing. The Qiagen DNeasy Blood Extraction Kit was used to extract genomic DNA from the blood cell samples. There are 12 amino acids in the CDR3, from cysteine to phenylalanine inclusive. CDR3 DNA only is kept here, 36 bases in frame from base 1. Trimming removed 6 bases from V and 2 bases from J, leaving 8 bases between the germline ends. CDR1 SNHLY and CDR2 FYNNEI were looked up in the germline V gene. The library was generated by the immunoSEQ multiplex PCR assay. The multiplex PCR relied on a mix of 60 forward primers for TCR Vbeta segments and 13 reverse primers for TCR Jbeta segments. The CDR3 region of rearranged TCR beta genes was amplified from genomic DNA by a multiplex PCR assay. The amplified TCR beta libraries were sequenced on the Illumina HiSeq System as 87-base-pair reads. In the authors' own workflow: In a later analysis, tens of millions of unique TCR beta chains were counted across the roughly 670 repertoires, and approximately 11 million of these chains were shared by at least two donors. To remove PCR and sequencing errors, raw reads were error-corrected and collapsed into unique sequences using a nearest-neighbor algorithm that merged closely related sequences. Alignment of CDR3 sequences to IMGT reference sequences was used to assign V, D and J gene segments. For a sequence to be retained, at least a six-nucleotide match to both a V gene segment and a J gene segment was required. Rearrangements were classified as productive when the CDR3 lacked stop codons and remained in frame with V and J, and all other rearrangements were classified as non-productive. CDR3 was defined according to IMGT convention as the region running from the second conserved V-encoded cysteine to the conserved J-encoded phenylalanine. In an earlier analysis of 587 of the donors, sequences lacking an unambiguous match to a single V gene segment were excluded. In an earlier analysis of a few hundred of the donors, a V segment was called functional when productive rearrangements were above 56.7%, and segregating when the standard deviation between donors exceeded 5%. A statistical classification framework was developed to diagnose cytomegalovirus status using the catalog of TCR beta chain sequences. V and J gene assignment, in a later analysis, came from comparing TCR nucleotide sequences with IMGT/GENE-DB human TR gene sequences. A later analysis assigned CDR3 sequences and most-parsimonious VDJ recombination scenarios with the TCRdist pipeline. In a later analysis, each TCR beta chain was defined by its CDR3 amino acid sequence together with its V-gene family, and reads without a unique V-gene family were excluded. To address suspected cross-contamination and a sequencing artifact, a later analysis removed a few hundred highly shared, low-generation-probability nucleotide sequences. In a later analysis, a clonal expansion index for each public chain was calculated from normalized within-repertoire ranks of inferred template counts. In a later analysis, generation probabilities were computed using a VDJ recombination model fitted to out-of-frame rearrangements, and the results were checked against IGoR. Hypergeometric tests were used in a later analysis to score TCR-TCR, TCR-HLA and TCR-CMV co-occurrence, with a repertoire-size bias correction applied to the TCR pairs. False discovery rates were estimated in a later analysis by permuting HLA or CMV assignments 20 times. A later analysis grouped co-occurring TCRs with DBSCAN, adding TCRdist sequence similarity when clustering within HLA-allele-positive subsets. Co-occurrence clustering excluded repertoires with fewer than 30,000 or more than 120,000 public chains, plus five with anomalous nucleotide sharing. TCRdb obtained this table from immuneACCESS and retained in-frame rearrangements with V and J assigned. These tables miss some clones; where compared with another copy, unresolved V genes account for less than half of the shortfall, and the remainder is unexplained. V and J calls and clone size are as listed in that table; D and trimming were resolved from the DNA. The table for this sample lists 200,000 or so clones; 85% to 90% of them were counted only once. The ten most abundant clones make up over 1% of the sample.

Sequencing was done on a sample of PBMCs. The chain is made from TRBV2 and TRBJ2-7; a confident D gene designation cannot be given. This clonotype originated in a human donor in good health. The CDR3 in this case is CASRAETYEQYF. The nucleotide sequence is given as TGTGCCAGCAGGGCGGAGACCTACGAGCAGTACTTC.